The 19 T cell receptor beta chains presented below share a single source sample, sequenced in a study of a mutant IDH1 vaccine in newly diagnosed glioma. Sequencing used immunoSEQ multiplex PCR; TCRdb keeps in-frame clones, though not all of them. The sample lists 52,000 or so clones, 82% occurring once. Noted time point: week 5, during vaccination. A single vaccine dose contained 300 ug of mutant IDH1 20-mer peptide, and topical imiquimod was used with it. These receptors lack a known antigen. The specimen comprised PBMCs, sampled from a glioma patient whose treatment included an IDH1 peptide vaccine. The receptors derive from a woman between 18 and 29 years old with glioma. Some clones in this sample may be carry-over from other donors' samples.

The chain joins TRBV30 to TRBJ1-2; 7 bases are a match to TRBD1. Unmatched junction bases numbered 4, after V lost 6 bases and J lost 6 bases. CDR1 and CDR2 from the germline V gene are GTSNPN and SVGIG (reference sequence). The CDR3 runs 11 residues. CDR3 amino acids: CACGQDDGYTF. DNA of the CDR3: TGTGCCTGCGGACAGGACGATGGCTACACCTTC.

This clone was found once. One end of the junction is discordant with germline, which a read error may explain. V usage is TRBV6-5 and J usage is TRBJ1-3; 8 nucleotides line up with TRBD1. The CDR3 has 16 amino acids. Germline CDR1 MNHEY, CDR2 SVGAGI. The CDR3 sequence is CVSSYSDRAAGNTIYF. CDR3 nucleotide sequence: TGTGTCAGCAGTTATTCGGACAGGGCTGCTGGAAACACCATATATTTT.

V gene TRBV7-6 combines with J gene TRBJ2-4; 8 bases are a match to TRBD1. Germline CDR1 reads SGHVS; CDR2 reads FNYEAQ. Trimming removed 4 bases from V and 8 bases from J; junction bases left unmatched: 7. The CDR3 contains 14 residues. In DNA, the CDR3 is TGTGCCAGCAGCTCAACGGACAGGGCGGACATTCAGTACTTC. Translated: CASSSTDRADIQYF.

The genes are TRBV7-2 and TRBJ1-2; 8 bases fit TRBD1. Germline CDR1 reads SGHTA; CDR2 reads FQGNSA. V was clipped by 4 bases and J by 7 bases; unmatched bases: 14. The CDR3 runs to 16 residues. DNA for the CDR3: TGTGCCAGCAGCTCGGATAGCGCAGGGGGCGGGATTGGCTACACCTTC. It is translated as CASSSDSAGGGIGYTF.

V and J are TRBV7-2 and TRBJ2-3; D uncertain. The CDR3 consists of 16 residues. Trimming took 5 bases from V and 1 from J, leaving 16 bases between them. Germline assignment: CDR1 SGHTA and CDR2 FQGNSA. The CDR3 spells CASSPALSRRTDTQYF. In DNA form, the CDR3 reads TGTGCCAGCAGCCCTGCTCTGTCCAGGCGCACAGATACGCAGTATTTT.

This clone has a single count. This sequence joins TRBV29-1 and TRBJ1-4, with D uncertain. The V end lost 4 bases, the J end lost 5 bases, and 5 bases lay between the germline ends. CDR3 length equals 11 residues. Germline assignment: CDR1 SQVTM and CDR2 ANQGSEA. The CDR3 DNA reads TGCAGCGTTGCTCTGAATGAAAAACTGTTTTTT. Protein: CSVALNEKLFF.

The chain couples TRBV5-1 to TRBJ2-3; TRBD1 or TRBD2 may be the D gene (5 bases each). CDR1 and CDR2 from the germline V gene are SGHRS and YFSETQ. V gave up 0 bases and J gave up 6 bases, with 11 bases separating them. The CDR3 contains 14 residues. CDR3 region: CASSLGGKVDTQYF. The DNA for the CDR3 is TGCGCCAGCAGCTTGGGGGGGAAAGTGGATACGCAGTATTTT.

This sequence joins TRBV5-6 and TRBJ2-1; 12 bases map to TRBD2. V lost 2 bases to trimming and J lost 4 bases; unmatched junction nucleotides: 7. Germline CDR1 and CDR2: SGHDT and YYEEEE. The CDR3 extends over 17 amino acids. DNA for the CDR3: TGTGCCAGCAGCTTCGCACTAGCGGGGGGTGCATACAATGAGCAGTTCTTC. Residues: CASSFALAGGAYNEQFF.

The CDR3 bases are TGTGCCAGCAGCTCCGAGGTGTACAATGAGCAGTTCTTC. This translates into CASSSEVYNEQFF. The chain carries TRBV11-2 and TRBJ2-1; D gene ambiguous. CDR1 SGHAT and CDR2 FQNNGV come from the germline V gene. The CDR3 totals 13 residues. Between the trimmed V and J ends, which lost 4 bases and 4 bases, there was a span of 8 bases.

The gene calls are TRBV19 and TRBJ1-5; D ambiguous. Trimming removed 1 base at V and 3 bases at J, with 16 bases between. CDR1 is LNHDA and CDR2 is SQIVND in the germline V gene (reference sequence). This CDR3 comprises 17 residues. The CDR3 DNA follows: TGTGCCAGTAGTATAGGAGGGTCGGGGAGAGACAATCAGCCCCAGCATTTT. Amino acids: CASSIGGSGRDNQPQHF.

This chain connects TRBV9 to TRBJ1-4; 7 bases line up with TRBD1. CDR1 SGDLS and CDR2 YYNGEE come from the germline V gene. The junction had 7 bases not matched to a gene; V was cut back by 4 bases and J by 4 bases. CDR3 length: 15 amino acids. The CDR3 reads CASSPLGQINEKLFF. The DNA for the CDR3 is TGTGCCAGCAGCCCCCTGGGACAGATTAATGAAAAACTGTTTTTT.

This clone was observed a single time. The genes are TRBV27 and TRBJ1-5, with a weak D call TRBD1 (5 bases). Germline V lookup: CDR1 MNHEY, CDR2 SMNVEV (reference sequence). The CDR3 length is 14 residues. Trimming stripped 3 bases from V and 3 bases from J, with 9 bases between. CDR3 amino acids: CASSFRGHNQPQHF. The CDR3 region has the DNA TGTGCCAGCAGTTTCCGGGGCCACAATCAGCCCCAGCATTTT.

This sequence joins TRBV6-6 and TRBJ1-1; D is perhaps TRBD1 (6 bases). This CDR3 has 14 amino acids. CDR1 and CDR2 (germline): MNHNY, SVGAGI (reference sequence). V lost 2 bases, J lost 1 base, and 8 bases lay in between. CDR3 nucleotides: TGTGCCAGCAGTTACCCGGGACAGAACACTGAAGCTTTCTTT. Translation: CASSYPGQNTEAFF.

The chain joins TRBV7-9 to TRBJ1-5; no clear D gene. The germline V gene has CDR1 SEHNR and CDR2 FQNEAQ (reference sequence). V lost 4 bases, J lost 6 bases, and 10 bases lay in between. The CDR3 covers 13 residues. The CDR3 is CASSSGKGQPQHF. The CDR3 DNA is TGTGCCAGCAGCTCGGGGAAGGGTCAGCCCCAGCATTTT.

This rearrangement joins TRBV7-2 to TRBJ1-4; D gene ambiguous. The germline CDR1 and CDR2 sequences are SGHTA and FQGNSA. The CDR3 extends over 12 amino acids. V dropped 5 bases and J dropped 8 bases, with 9 bases sitting between them. The CDR3 DNA reads as TGTGCCAGCAGCGCCGGTAGGGAAAAACTGTTTTTT. Amino acids: CASSAGREKLFF.

This chain's CDR3 is CASSLVRPIDGYTF. DNA of the CDR3: TGTGCCAGCAGCTTGGTCAGGCCCATCGATGGCTACACCTTC. The chain couples TRBV5-5 to TRBJ1-2; unclear D gene. V lost 0 bases to trimming and J lost 6 bases, with 12 bases between them. The CDR3 totals 14 residues. Germline loops: CDR1 SGHKS, CDR2 YYEKEE (reference sequence). The whole variable domain, remainder taken from reference TRBV5-5 and TRBJ1-2, is DAGVTQSPTHLIKTRGQQVTLRCSPISGHKSVSWYQQVLGQGPQFIFQYYEKEERGRGNFPDRFSARQFPNYSSELNVNALLLGDSALYLCASSLVRPIDGYTFGSGTRLTVV.

V and J are TRBV5-1 and TRBJ1-5; D uncertain. The CDR3 is made up of 17 amino acids. CDR1 SGHRS and CDR2 YFSETQ come from the germline V gene. Trimming shortened V by 1 base and J by 0 bases, and 14 bases separated the two germline ends. The CDR3 nucleotides are TGCGCCAGCAGCTTGACAACGAGGGCCGATAGCAATCAGCCCCAGCATTTT. This encodes CASSLTTRADSNQPQHF.

The chain employs TRBV6-1 and TRBJ2-3, with D possibly TRBD2 on 6 matching bases. Germline CDR1 is MNHNS and CDR2 is SASEGT. CDR3 size: 11 residues. Between the trimmed V and J ends, which lost 2 bases and 14 bases, there was a span of 11 bases. The CDR3: CASSELTRGYF. The CDR3 DNA sequence: TGTGCCAGCAGTGAACTGACTAGAGGGTATTTT.

J is TRBJ1-2 and V is TRBV9, with 9 bases aligning to TRBD1. CDR3 size: 14 residues. Germline CDR1 SGDLS, CDR2 YYNGEE. V lost 4 bases, J lost 5 bases, and 6 bases stayed unmatched. CDR3 nucleotide sequence: TGTGCCAGCAGCACGGGACAGGGTGGGTATGGCTACACCTTC. Translated, it gives CASSTGQGGYGYTF. Filled out from reference TRBV9 and TRBJ1-2, the complete variable domain reads DSGVTQTPKHLITATGQRVTLRCSPRSGDLSVYWYQQSLDQGLQFLIQYYNGEERAKGNILERFSAQQFPDLHSELNLSSLELGDSALYFCASSTGQGGYGYTFGSGTRLTVV.